The 9 T cell receptor beta chains below were found in one sample sequenced in a study of cytomegalovirus exposure and HLA in healthy donors. PCR primers comprised 60 Vbeta and 13 Jbeta primers. Assay: immunoSEQ multiplex PCR; the TCRdb copy retains only in-frame clones and omits some. The sample lists approximately 100,000 clones; roughly 82% were seen once. Material for sequencing was PBMCs. All receptors derive from a man between 50 and 59 years old in good health and CMV-seronegative.

For the CDR3, the DNA is TGCGCCAGCAGCCACCCCGGGAGTGACACCGGGGAGCTGTTTTTT. It yields the protein CASSHPGSDTGELFF. This rearrangement joins TRBV4-1 to TRBJ2-2; D possibly corresponds to TRBD2 (6 bases). The CDR3 extends over 15 amino acids. CDR1 and CDR2 (germline): MGHRA, YSYEKL. V was pared by 3 bases and J by 3 bases, with 11 bases between.

The chain carries TRBV5-6 and TRBJ2-5; 11 bases agree with TRBD1. J lost 5 bases, V lost 4 bases, and 7 bases had no gene match. The CDR3 runs to 15 residues. Germline V lookup: CDR1 SGHDT, CDR2 YYEEEE. For the CDR3, the DNA is TGTGCCAGCAGCCCAATCTGGGACAGGGGGGAGACCCAGTACTTC. It yields the protein CASSPIWDRGETQYF.

The chain joins TRBV5-1 to TRBJ2-7; a possible D gene is TRBD2 (7 bases). The length of the CDR3 is 17 residues. The germline V gene has CDR1 SGHRS and CDR2 YFSETQ. Trimming cost V 0 bases and J 0 bases, with 16 bases left between them. CDR3 DNA sequence: TGCGCCAGCAGCTTGGCTTTTTCCGGGGGGCCCTCCTACGAGCAGTACTTC. This encodes CASSLAFSGGPSYEQYF.

The chain recombines TRBV5-1 with TRBJ2-1; a possible D gene is TRBD2 (7 bases). Germline CDR1 is SGHRS and CDR2 is YFSETQ. V was shortened by 4 bases and J by 2 bases, with 31 bases between the two germline ends. The CDR3 runs to 21 residues. The CDR3: CASSPIPGLVGALNPYNEQFF. As DNA, the CDR3 is TGCGCCAGCAGCCCGATCCCAGGACTAGTGGGGGCGCTTAACCCCTACAATGAGCAGTTCTTC.

The chain employs TRBV5-4 and TRBJ2-7, with unresolved D. CDR1 is SGHNT and CDR2 is YYREEE in the germline V gene (reference sequence). The CDR3 has 14 residues. Trimming took 3 bases from V and 5 from J, leaving 15 bases between them. CDR3 sequence: CASSSRDEVHEQYF. The CDR3 region has the DNA TGTGCCAGCAGCTCCCGAGACGAGGTCCACGAGCAGTACTTC.

V usage is TRBV6-6 and J usage is TRBJ1-3; 9 bases are shared with TRBD1. The CDR3 extends over 16 amino acids. Germline values: CDR1 MNHNY, CDR2 SVGAGI (reference sequence). V shed 5 bases and J 1 base; nucleotides not matched to a gene: 6. Written as DNA, the CDR3 is TGTGCCAGCAGTCCGCCGGGACAGGGTTCTGGAAACACCATATATTTT. Protein sequence: CASSPPGQGSGNTIYF.

On this clone: Germline and junction disagree at one end, which may indicate a read error. This rearrangement joins TRBV7-7 to TRBJ1-4; possible D gene TRBD1, 5 bases. Germline loops: CDR1 SSHAT, CDR2 FNYEAQ (reference sequence). This CDR3 comprises 15 residues. CDR3 loop: CASSLLGGSEEKLFF. The CDR3 DNA reads as TGTGCTAGCAGCTTACTGGGGGGATCGGAGGAAAAACTGTTTTTT.

The rearrangement joins TRBV5-1 to TRBJ2-5; 8 bases align to TRBD2. The CDR3 consists of 16 residues. The junction had 4 bases not matched to a gene; V was cut back by 0 bases and J by 0 bases. Per germline, CDR1 SGHRS and CDR2 YFSETQ. The CDR3 sequence is CASSLVVAGYQETQYF. CDR3 DNA: TGCGCCAGCAGCTTGGTAGTAGCGGGGTACCAAGAGACCCAGTACTTC.

V gene TRBV6-1 combines with J gene TRBJ2-7; the match to TRBD1 covers 11 bases. Trimming removed 6 bases from V and 4 bases from J; junction bases left unmatched: 5. CDR3 length: 14 residues. Germline CDR1 reads MNHNS; CDR2 reads SASEGT. This CDR3 is CASSGTGGLYEQYF. The CDR3 bases are TGTGCCAGCAGCGGGACAGGGGGGTTATACGAGCAGTACTTC.